This T cell receptor beta chain emerged from a study of cytomegalovirus exposure and HLA in healthy donors. Study overall: As released early, the data held some 80 million unique TCRs from HLA-typed donors. Study findings and constraints: Roughly 170 TCR beta chains were listed as cytomegalovirus-associated. Relative to the roughly 700-donor mean, N-insertions were reportedly fewer in an Asian-associated ancestry cluster in a later analysis.

Primers for the PCR totalled 60 Vbeta and 13 Jbeta. Repertoires were generated with immunoSEQ multiplex PCR, while TCRdb's copy carries only in-frame clones and drops some. The sample lists some 110,000 clones; approximately 70% were seen once. About this clone: The antigen is undetermined.

Trimming stripped 5 bases from V and 7 bases from J, with 17 bases between. The CDR3 spans 15 residues. Germline-derived CDR1 and CDR2 are MDHEN and SYDVKM. Sequencing was done on a sample of PBMCs. The receptor was derived from a woman in her twenties or thirties in good health and CMV-seronegative. The chain couples TRBV28 to TRBJ2-2, with D maybe TRBD1 (6 bases). CDR3 region: CASSQYSGEGGELFF. The CDR3 DNA sequence: TGTGCCAGCAGTCAATACTCAGGGGAAGGCGGGGAGCTGTTTTTT.